A single sample is the source of the 27 T cell receptor beta chains below, sequenced in a study of Graves' ophthalmopathy and Graves' hyperthyroidism. The TCR beta CDR3 regions underwent amplification from RNA transcripts. The authors performed first-round RT-PCR with HTBI primers and then a second-round multiplex PCR. TCRdb re-derived calls from the multiplex PCR reads in MiXCR, one entry per CDR3 protein. The repertoire holds roughly 400,000 distinct CDR3 sequences, approximately 20% seen once, with around 1.4% in the top ten. Source material: peripheral blood. The receptors shown here come from a young woman with Graves' ophthalmopathy.

This clonotype was found many times. The CDR3 sequence is CASNKGIVTEAFF. CDR3 nucleotides: TGTGCCAGCAATAAGGGTATCGTAACTGAAGCTTTCTTT. V usage is TRBV28 and J usage is TRBJ1-1; the D is unclear. CDR1 is MDHEN, CDR2 SYDVKM, per germline. CDR3 length: 13 amino acids. Trimming removed 7 bases at V and 5 bases at J, with 14 bases between.

V usage is TRBV24-1 and J usage is TRBJ2-7; no reliable D call. In germline, CDR1 is KGHDR, CDR2 SFDVKD. Deletions cut 3 bases from V and 5 bases from J, with 10 bases between. This CDR3 has 13 residues. The CDR3 coding sequence is TGTGCCACCAGTGATCAGGTGACCAACGAGCAGTACTTC. Its protein product is CATSDQVTNEQYF.

This clonotype was observed many times. The chain employs TRBV28 and TRBJ1-1; D call uncertain. This CDR3 spans 13 amino acids. The germline V gene has CDR1 MDHEN and CDR2 SYDVKM. V lost 2 bases to trimming and J lost 2 bases, with 6 bases between them. The CDR3 DNA reads as TGTGCCAGCAGTTTAATTCGAAACACTGAAGCTTTCTTT. Translated: CASSLIRNTEAFF.

This clonotype was counted many times. The genes are TRBV24-1 and TRBJ2-7; TRBD1 is a possible D gene (5 bases). V was cut by 3 bases and J by 0 bases, with 8 bases left in between. The CDR3 length is 14 residues. CDR1 and CDR2 (germline): KGHDR, SFDVKD. CDR3 DNA: TGTGCCACCAGTGATACAGGCTACTCCTACGAGCAGTACTTC. This codes for CATSDTGYSYEQYF.

The chain joins TRBV28 to TRBJ1-1; D gene ambiguous. Trimming removed 8 bases from V and 3 bases from J, with 13 bases in between. There are 13 residues in the CDR3. Germline CDR1 reads MDHEN; CDR2 reads SYDVKM. This CDR3 is CASLEGQDTEAFF. Here the CDR3 DNA reads TGTGCCAGCCTCGAGGGTCAAGACACTGAAGCTTTCTTT.

The table lists this clonotype with many counts. This chain links TRBV20-1 with TRBJ2-5; TRBD2 matches at 9 bases. V trimming: 5 bases; J trimming: 7 bases; junction bases outside the gene matches: 8. Germline loops: CDR1 DFQATT, CDR2 SNEGSKA (reference sequence). The length of the CDR3 is 13 residues. CDR3 sequence (DNA): TGCAGTGCTGTCAGCGGGGGGCCGGGGACCCAGTACTTC. Translation: CSAVSGGPGTQYF.

In this sample, this clonotype turned up many times. CDR3 amino acids: CASSFSGGALEAFF. The CDR3 region has the DNA TGTGCCAGCAGTTTCTCAGGGGGGGCCCTTGAAGCTTTCTTT. The V call is TRBV27, the J call TRBJ1-1, with TRBD1 matching 7 bases. V lost 3 bases, J lost 7 bases, and 8 bases stayed unmatched. In germline, CDR1 is MNHEY, CDR2 SMNVEV (reference sequence). This CDR3 comprises 14 residues.

This chain joins TRBV11-1 and TRBJ2-5; the match to TRBD1 covers 7 bases. J was trimmed by 6 bases and V by 5 bases; bases with no gene match: 6. The CDR3 totals 13 residues. Germline V gene lookup returns CDR1 SGHAT and CDR2 FQDESV (reference sequence). The chain's CDR3 is CASSLGQEQTQYF. In DNA, the CDR3 is TGTGCCAGCAGCCTTGGACAGGAGCAGACCCAGTACTTC.

This clonotype was detected ten times or more. The rearrangement uses TRBV27 and TRBJ2-5; maybe TRBD2 (5 bases). CDR1 and CDR2 (germline): MNHEY, SMNVEV (reference sequence). The CDR3 covers 14 residues. V lost 3 bases to trimming and J lost 1 base, with 9 bases between them. The CDR3 DNA follows: TGTGCCAGCAGTTTGACGGGATTCCAAGAGACCCAGTACTTC. Encoded protein: CASSLTGFQETQYF.

This clonotype was observed many times. The V call is TRBV6-1, the J call TRBJ1-5, with D perhaps TRBD1 (5 bases). The V end was cut by 3 bases, the J end by 0 bases, with 24 bases between. The CDR3 consists of 20 residues. Germline-derived CDR1 and CDR2 are MNHNS and SASEGT. Here the CDR3 reads CASSEGTQEYVPYSNQPQHF. CDR3 in DNA: TGTGCCAGCAGTGAGGGGACGCAAGAGTACGTCCCCTATAGCAATCAGCCCCAGCATTTT.

The gene calls are TRBV6-1 and TRBJ2-7, with 9 bases matching TRBD1. V gave up 6 bases and J gave up 1 base; unmatched junction bases: 4. There are 14 residues in the CDR3. Germline CDR1 and CDR2: MNHNS and SASEGT. In DNA, the CDR3 is TGTGCCAGCAGCTGGACAGGGGTGTCCTACGAGCAGTACTTC. Translation: CASSWTGVSYEQYF.

The table lists this clonotype with many counts. This chain joins TRBV27 and TRBJ1-5; no clear D gene. The length of the CDR3 is 15 residues. The V end was cut by 6 bases, the J end by 3 bases, with 15 bases between. In germline, CDR1 is MNHEY, CDR2 SMNVEV (reference sequence). DNA for the CDR3: TGTGCCAGCAGCCCTCGGAACTCGGTCAATCAGCCCCAGCATTTT. As protein: CASSPRNSVNQPQHF.

This clonotype was found many times. The chain uses TRBV12-3 or TRBV12-4 and TRBJ1-2; D is ambiguous. The germline V and J ends were trimmed by 5 bases and 4 bases, with 17 bases remaining between them. The CDR3 sequence is 15 residues long. CDR3 DNA sequence: TGTGCCAGCAGTCCCGACGGGATCCGGCGCTATGGCTACACCTTC. Amino acids: CASSPDGIRRYGYTF.

This clonotype was observed many times. The chain has TRBV28 and TRBJ1-6; 7 bases are shared with TRBD1. CDR3 size: 14 residues. J lost 6 bases, V lost 5 bases, and 4 bases had no gene match. Germline V lookup: CDR1 MDHEN, CDR2 SYDVKM. CDR3 nucleotides: TGTGCCAGCAGTCCGGGACAGATTAATTCACCCCTCCACTTT. The encoded protein is CASSPGQINSPLHF.

At least ten counts were recorded for this clonotype. A clone one base away is much larger, so this may be a read error. V gene TRBV12-3 or TRBV12-4 combines with J gene TRBJ2-7; D possibly corresponds to TRBD2 (7 bases). V was pared by 5 bases and J by 5 bases, with 16 bases between. The CDR3 totals 14 residues. The CDR3 protein is CASSLGGTMNEQYF. The CDR3 DNA sequence: TGTGCCAGCAGTCTCGGGGGGACAATGAACGAGCAGTACTTC.

The sample holds a few counts of this clonotype. This chain joins TRBV6-2 or TRBV6-3 and TRBJ2-7, with 9 bases lining up with TRBD2. The CDR3 totals 15 residues. In germline, CDR1 is MNHEY, CDR2 SVGEGT. V gave up 6 bases and J gave up 0 bases; unmatched junction bases: 6. The CDR3 region is CASSISGGSSYEQYF. CDR3 nucleotide sequence: TGTGCCAGCAGCATTAGCGGGGGCAGCTCCTACGAGCAGTACTTC.

This clonotype was counted at least ten times. The V call is TRBV28, the J call TRBJ2-7, with D possibly being TRBD1 or TRBD2 (5 bases each). The CDR3 covers 16 residues. Germline V gene sequence: CDR1 MDHEN, CDR2 SYDVKM. Trimming shortened V by 5 bases and J by 2 bases, and 19 bases separated the two germline ends. This CDR3 reads CASSVTSGTRTYEQYF. The CDR3 nucleotides are TGTGCCAGCAGTGTTACCTCCGGGACCAGAACCTACGAGCAGTACTTC. The full variable domain, with the rest looked up from reference TRBV28 and TRBJ2-7, is DVKVTQSSRYLVKRTGEKVFLECVQDMDHENMFWYRQDPGLGLRLIYFSYDVKMKEKGDIPEGYSVSREKKERFSLILESASTNQTSMYLCASSVTSGTRTYEQYFGPGTRLTVT.

This clonotype was picked up many times. This chain connects TRBV28 to TRBJ1-6, with 8 bases that match TRBD1. Germline assignment: CDR1 MDHEN and CDR2 SYDVKM. The CDR3 has 15 amino acids. V shed 6 bases, J shed 9 bases, and the junction held 10 bases outside the gene matches. The CDR3 loop is CASSQGGTGRSPLHF. CDR3 DNA: TGTGCCAGCAGCCAAGGAGGGACAGGTCGTTCACCCCTCCACTTT.

The gene calls are TRBV6-4 and TRBJ2-7; 9 nucleotides match TRBD1. V gave up 9 bases and J gave up 11 bases; unmatched junction bases: 5. CDR1 MRHNA and CDR2 SNTAGT come from the germline V gene. The CDR3 runs 10 residues. CDR3 sequence (DNA): TGTGCCAGTGGGACAGGGCCAGAGTACTTC. This sequence encodes CASGTGPEYF.

This clonotype was seen a few times. This chain uses TRBV5-1 with TRBJ2-5, with D possibly matching TRBD1 (6 bases). This CDR3 has 14 residues. V was cut by 0 bases and J by 5 bases, with 11 bases left in between. Germline V gene lookup returns CDR1 SGHRS and CDR2 YFSETQ. The CDR3 bases are TGCGCCAGCAGCTTGGCCAGGGGCGACGAGACCCAGTACTTC. Protein product: CASSLARGDETQYF.

This clonotype was recorded at least ten times. The chain uses TRBV5-6 and TRBJ1-2; 7 bases map to TRBD1. The CDR3 totals 12 residues. CDR1 and CDR2 from the germline V gene are SGHDT and YYEEEE. Trimming cost V 3 bases and J 12 bases; bases outside gene matches: 8. The CDR3 region has the DNA TGTGCCAGCAGCTCTGGGAAAGGGGGCGACACCTTC. Residues: CASSSGKGGDTF.

This clonotype occurred many times. V and J are TRBV28 and TRBJ2-4; the match to TRBD2 covers 7 bases. This CDR3 comprises 18 residues. Germline V gene sequence: CDR1 MDHEN, CDR2 SYDVKM. V was clipped by 3 bases and J by 2 bases; unmatched bases: 13. DNA of the CDR3: TGTGCCAGCAGTTTTGGGCTAGCCCGGGAGGTATCCAAAAACATTCAGTACTTC. Translation gives CASSFGLAREVSKNIQYF.

This clonotype was found many times. At one end the junction does not follow the germline gene, possibly because of a read error. V gene TRBV7-8 combines with J gene TRBJ2-7; 8 bases are shared with TRBD1. Germline CDR1 reads SGHVS; CDR2 reads FQNEAQ. This CDR3 has 15 amino acids. The CDR3 sequence: CASSLVLQGANEQCF. The CDR3 bases are TGTGCCAGCAGCTTAGTATTGCAGGGGGCGAACGAGCAGTGCTTC.

This clonotype was observed at least ten times. J is TRBJ1-3 and V is TRBV5-5; tentative D call: TRBD1 (5 bases). The CDR3 runs to 15 residues. Trimming stripped 5 bases from V and 0 bases from J, with 12 bases between. Germline V lookup: CDR1 SGHKS, CDR2 YYEKEE (reference sequence). For the CDR3, the DNA is TGTGCCAGCAGTCTTGACAGCTTCTCTGGAAACACCATATATTTT. It yields the protein CASSLDSFSGNTIYF.

Ten or more counts support this clonotype. J is TRBJ1-1 and V is TRBV28; 8 nucleotides line up with TRBD1. Germline CDR1 is MDHEN and CDR2 is SYDVKM. V shed 2 bases, J shed 3 bases, and the junction held 5 bases outside the gene matches. The CDR3 is 15 residues long. DNA for the CDR3: TGTGCCAGCAGTTTAACCAGGGGGCGGGACACTGAAGCTTTCTTT. Translated: CASSLTRGRDTEAFF.

In its sample, this clonotype was seen many times. This chain uses TRBV6-2 or TRBV6-3 with TRBJ1-1; TRBD1 is a possible D gene (5 bases). V lost 11 bases and J 3 bases, leaving 10 bases between the germline ends. The CDR3 is made up of 11 amino acids. CDR1 is MNHEY and CDR2 is SVGEGT in the germline V gene. CDR3 region: CAARGDTEAFF. DNA for the CDR3: TGTGCCGCCCGAGGGGACACTGAAGCTTTCTTT.

The chain recombines TRBV2 with TRBJ2-7; D remains unclear. This CDR3 is 12 amino acids long. Germline V CDR1 and CDR2: SNHLY, FYNNEI. Trimming shortened V by 6 bases and J by 2 bases, and 8 bases separated the two germline ends. The CDR3 bases are TGTGCCAGCAGGCATCTCCCCTACGAGCAGTACTTC. Translated, it gives CASRHLPYEQYF.